Below, one T cell receptor (beta chain) is given with its context. This sample was included in a study of blood T cell repertoires in COVID-19. Study details: Collection of acute and convalescent COVID-19 samples took place in the United States, Italy and Spain. T cells, B-cell-depleted T cells, or PBMCs supplied cDNA or gDNA.

How the authors handled the data: The authors estimated nucleated cell counts from reference gene primer amplification. Measured with immunoSEQ multiplex PCR; TCRdb has only the in-frame clones, and not every one. The V and J calls and clone size come from that table; D and trimming were worked out from the DNA. The sample carries about 190,000 clones, roughly 90% recorded once. V was pared by 4 bases and J by 3 bases, with 9 bases of the junction left unmatched. Germline CDR1 is LGHDT and CDR2 is YNNKEL (reference sequence). The CDR3 is 16 amino acids. V and J are TRBV3-1 (or the pseudogene TRBV3-2) and TRBJ2-1; 7 bases line up with TRBD1. Sequencing was performed on peripheral blood. The clonotype originates from a man in his forties with acute or convalescent COVID-19. CDR3 sequence reads: CASSPYRGTRYNEQFF. The CDR3 DNA follows: TGTGCCAGCAGCCCTTACAGGGGAACTCGCTACAATGAGCAGTTCTTC.